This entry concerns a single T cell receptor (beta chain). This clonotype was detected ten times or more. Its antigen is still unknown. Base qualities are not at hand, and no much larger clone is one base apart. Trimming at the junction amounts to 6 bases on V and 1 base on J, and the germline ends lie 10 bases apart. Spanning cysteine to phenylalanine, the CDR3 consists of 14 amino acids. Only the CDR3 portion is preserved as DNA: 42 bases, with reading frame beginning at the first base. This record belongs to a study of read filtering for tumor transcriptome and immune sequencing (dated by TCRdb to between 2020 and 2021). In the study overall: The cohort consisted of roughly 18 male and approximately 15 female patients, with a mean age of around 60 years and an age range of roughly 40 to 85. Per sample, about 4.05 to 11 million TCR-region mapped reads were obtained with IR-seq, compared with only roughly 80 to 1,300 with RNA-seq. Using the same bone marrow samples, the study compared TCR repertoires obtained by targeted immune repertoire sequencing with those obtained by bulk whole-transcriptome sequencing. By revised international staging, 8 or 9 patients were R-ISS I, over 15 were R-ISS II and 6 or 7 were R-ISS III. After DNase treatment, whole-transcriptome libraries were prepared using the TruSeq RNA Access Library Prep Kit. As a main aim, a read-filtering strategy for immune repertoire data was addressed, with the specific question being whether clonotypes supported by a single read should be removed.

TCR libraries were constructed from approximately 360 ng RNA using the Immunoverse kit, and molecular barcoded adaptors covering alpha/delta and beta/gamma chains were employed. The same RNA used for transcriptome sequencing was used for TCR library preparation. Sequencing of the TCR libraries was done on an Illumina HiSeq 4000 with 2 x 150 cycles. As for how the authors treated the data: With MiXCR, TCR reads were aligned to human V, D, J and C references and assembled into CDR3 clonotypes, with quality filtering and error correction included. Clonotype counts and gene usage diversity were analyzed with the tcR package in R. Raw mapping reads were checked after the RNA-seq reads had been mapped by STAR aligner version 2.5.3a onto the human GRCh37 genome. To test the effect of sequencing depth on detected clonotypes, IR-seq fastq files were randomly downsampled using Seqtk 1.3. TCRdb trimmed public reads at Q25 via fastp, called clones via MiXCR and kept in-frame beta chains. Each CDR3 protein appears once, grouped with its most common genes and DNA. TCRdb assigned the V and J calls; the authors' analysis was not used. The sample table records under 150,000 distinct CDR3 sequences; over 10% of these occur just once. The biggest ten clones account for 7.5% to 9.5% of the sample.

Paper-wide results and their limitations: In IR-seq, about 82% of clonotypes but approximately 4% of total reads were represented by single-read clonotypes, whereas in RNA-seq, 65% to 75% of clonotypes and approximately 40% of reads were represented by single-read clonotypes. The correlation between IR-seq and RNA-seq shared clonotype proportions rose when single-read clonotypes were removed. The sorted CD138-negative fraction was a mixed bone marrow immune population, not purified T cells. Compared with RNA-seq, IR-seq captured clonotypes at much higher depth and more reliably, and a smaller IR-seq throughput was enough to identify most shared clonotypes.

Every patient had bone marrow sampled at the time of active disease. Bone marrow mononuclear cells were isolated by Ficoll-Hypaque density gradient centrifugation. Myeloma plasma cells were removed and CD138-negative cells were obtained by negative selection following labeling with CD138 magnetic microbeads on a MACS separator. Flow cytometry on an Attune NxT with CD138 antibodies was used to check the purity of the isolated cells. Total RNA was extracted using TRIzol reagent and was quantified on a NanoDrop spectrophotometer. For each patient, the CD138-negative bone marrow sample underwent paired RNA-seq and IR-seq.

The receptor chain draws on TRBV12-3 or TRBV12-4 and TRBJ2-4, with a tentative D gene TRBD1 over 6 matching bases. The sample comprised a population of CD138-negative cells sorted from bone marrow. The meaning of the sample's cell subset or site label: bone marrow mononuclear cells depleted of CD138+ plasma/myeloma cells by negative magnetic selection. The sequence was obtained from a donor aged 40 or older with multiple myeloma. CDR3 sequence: CASRLGAAKNIQYF. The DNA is TGTGCCAGCAGGCTGGGGGCGGCCAAAAACATTCAGTACTTC.